The source of this T cell receptor (beta chain) is a study of metastatic and nonmetastatic thyroid tumors. This clone was observed at least ten times. TCRdb re-called clones via MiXCR from the PCR reads. This sample yields 85,000 to 95,000 clones, of which about 15% are seen a single time; about 3.6% belongs to the top ten. Patients were all untreated before their thyroid surgery. Trimming stripped 3 bases from V and 2 bases from J, with 12 bases between. Germline V gives CDR1 KGHDR, CDR2 SFDVKD. The CDR3 extends over 15 amino acids. The chain is built from TRBV24-1 and TRBJ1-2, with D perhaps TRBD1 (6 bases). The TCR comes from a female donor with papillary thyroid cancer or a benign thyroid nodule (not recorded which). Some clones in this sample may be carry-over from other donors' samples. Sequencing was done on a sample of blood. The CDR3 reads CATSDATQGNYGYTF. In nucleotides, the CDR3 is TGTGCCACCAGTGATGCGACCCAGGGGAACTATGGCTACACCTTC.